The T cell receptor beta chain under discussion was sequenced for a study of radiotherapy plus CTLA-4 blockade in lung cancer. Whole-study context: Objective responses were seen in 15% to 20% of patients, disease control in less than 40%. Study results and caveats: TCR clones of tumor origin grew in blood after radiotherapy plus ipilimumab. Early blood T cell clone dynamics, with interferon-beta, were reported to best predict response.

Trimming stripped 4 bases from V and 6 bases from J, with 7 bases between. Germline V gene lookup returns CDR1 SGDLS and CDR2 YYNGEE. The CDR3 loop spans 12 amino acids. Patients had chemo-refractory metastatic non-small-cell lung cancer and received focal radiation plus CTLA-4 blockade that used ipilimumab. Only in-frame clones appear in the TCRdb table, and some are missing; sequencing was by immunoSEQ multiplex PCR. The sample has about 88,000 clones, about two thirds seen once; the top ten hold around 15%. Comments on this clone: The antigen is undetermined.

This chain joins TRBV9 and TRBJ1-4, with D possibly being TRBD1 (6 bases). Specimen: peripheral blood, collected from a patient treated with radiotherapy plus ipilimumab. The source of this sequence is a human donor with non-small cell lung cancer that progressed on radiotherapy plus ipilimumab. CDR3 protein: CASSPGDEKLFF. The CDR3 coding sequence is TGTGCCAGCAGCCCAGGGGATGAAAAACTGTTTTTT. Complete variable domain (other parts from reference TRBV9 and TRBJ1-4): DSGVTQTPKHLITATGQRVTLRCSPRSGDLSVYWYQQSLDQGLQFLIQYYNGEERAKGNILERFSAQQFPDLHSELNLSSLELGDSALYFCASSPGDEKLFFGSGTQLSVL.